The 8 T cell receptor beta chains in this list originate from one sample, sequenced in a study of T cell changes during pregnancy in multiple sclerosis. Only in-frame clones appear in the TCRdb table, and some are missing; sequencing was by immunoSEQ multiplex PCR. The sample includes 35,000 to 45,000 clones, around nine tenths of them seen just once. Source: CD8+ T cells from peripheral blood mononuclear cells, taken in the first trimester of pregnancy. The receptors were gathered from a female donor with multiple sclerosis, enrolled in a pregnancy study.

The CDR3 DNA reads TGTGCCAGCTCACCACAGGGGCGAGATGATGAAAAACTGTTTTTT. Encoded protein: CASSPQGRDDEKLFF. V and J are TRBV18 and TRBJ1-4; D possibly corresponds to TRBD1 (5 bases). Germline V gene sequence: CDR1 KGHSH, CDR2 LQKENI. Trimming removed 1 base from V and 6 bases from J, with 12 bases in between. This CDR3 is built from 15 residues.

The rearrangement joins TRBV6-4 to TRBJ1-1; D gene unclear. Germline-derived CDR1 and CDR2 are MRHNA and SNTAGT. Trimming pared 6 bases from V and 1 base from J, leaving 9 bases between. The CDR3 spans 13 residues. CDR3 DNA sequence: TGTGCCAGCAGCCGGGAACCGAACACTGAAGCTTTCTTT. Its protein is CASSREPNTEAFF.

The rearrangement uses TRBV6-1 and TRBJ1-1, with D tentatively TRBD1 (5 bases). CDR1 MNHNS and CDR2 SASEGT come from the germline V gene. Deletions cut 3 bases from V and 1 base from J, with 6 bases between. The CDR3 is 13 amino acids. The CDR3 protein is CASSEGGNTEAFF. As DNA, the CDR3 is TGTGCCAGCAGTGAGGGGGGGAACACTGAAGCTTTCTTT.

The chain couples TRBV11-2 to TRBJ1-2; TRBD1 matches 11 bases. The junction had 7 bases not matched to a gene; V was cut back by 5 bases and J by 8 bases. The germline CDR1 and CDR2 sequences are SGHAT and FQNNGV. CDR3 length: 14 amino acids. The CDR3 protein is CASSRRDRGGGYTF. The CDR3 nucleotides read TGTGCCAGCAGCCGTCGGGACAGGGGGGGCGGCTACACCTTC.

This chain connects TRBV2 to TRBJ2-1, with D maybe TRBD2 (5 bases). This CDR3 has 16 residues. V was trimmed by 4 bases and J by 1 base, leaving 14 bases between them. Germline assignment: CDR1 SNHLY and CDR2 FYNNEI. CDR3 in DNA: TGTGCCAGCAGTGGAAATGACGGGGAATCCTACAATGAGCAGTTCTTC. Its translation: CASSGNDGESYNEQFF.

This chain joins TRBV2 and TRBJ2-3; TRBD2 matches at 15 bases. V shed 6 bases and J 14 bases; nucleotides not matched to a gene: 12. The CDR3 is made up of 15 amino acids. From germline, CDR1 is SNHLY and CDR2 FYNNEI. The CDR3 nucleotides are TGTGCCAGCAGGGGGACTAGCGGGGGGACCTTTCAGGGGTATTTT. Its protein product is CASRGTSGGTFQGYF.

In DNA, the CDR3 is TGTGCCAGCAGTTGGGGGCCAACTAATGAAAAACTGTTTTTT. This codes for CASSWGPTNEKLFF. The rearrangement links TRBV13 to TRBJ1-4, with D perhaps TRBD1 (6 bases). Trimming stripped 6 bases from V and 0 bases from J, with 8 bases between. Germline-derived CDR1 and CDR2 are PRHDT and FYEKMQ (reference sequence). The CDR3 has 14 residues.

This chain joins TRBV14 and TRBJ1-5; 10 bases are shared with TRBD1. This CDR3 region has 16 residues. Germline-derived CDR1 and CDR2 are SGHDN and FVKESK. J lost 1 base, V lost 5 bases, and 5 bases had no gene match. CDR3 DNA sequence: TGTGCCAGCAGCGGACCGGGACAGGGGAGCAATCAGCCCCAGCATTTT. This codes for CASSGPGQGSNQPQHF. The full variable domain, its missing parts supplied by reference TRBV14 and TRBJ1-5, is EAGVTQFPSHSVIEKGQTVTLRCDPISGHDNLYWYRRVMGKEIKFLLHFVKESKQDESGMPNNRFLAERTGGTYSTLKVQPAELEDSGVYFCASSGPGQGSNQPQHFGDGTRLSIL.